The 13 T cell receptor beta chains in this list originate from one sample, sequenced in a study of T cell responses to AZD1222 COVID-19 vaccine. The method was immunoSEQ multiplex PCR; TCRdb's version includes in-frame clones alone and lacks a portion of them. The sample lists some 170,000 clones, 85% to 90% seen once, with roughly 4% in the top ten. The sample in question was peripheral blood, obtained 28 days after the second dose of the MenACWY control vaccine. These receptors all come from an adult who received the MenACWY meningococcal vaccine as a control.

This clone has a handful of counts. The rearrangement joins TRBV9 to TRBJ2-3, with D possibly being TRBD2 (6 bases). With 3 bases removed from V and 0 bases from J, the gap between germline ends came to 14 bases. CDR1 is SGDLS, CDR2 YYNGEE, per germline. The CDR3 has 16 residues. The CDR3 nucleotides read TGTGCCAGCAGCGCACGGCTAGCGACGAGCACAGATACGCAGTATTTT. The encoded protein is CASSARLATSTDTQYF.

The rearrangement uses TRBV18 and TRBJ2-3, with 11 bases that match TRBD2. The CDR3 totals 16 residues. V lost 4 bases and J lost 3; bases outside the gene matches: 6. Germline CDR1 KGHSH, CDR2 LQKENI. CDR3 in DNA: TGTGCCAGCTCACGAGAGACTAGCGGGGCAACAGATACGCAGTATTTT. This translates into CASSRETSGATDTQYF.

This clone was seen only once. CDR3 region: CATRDRGIEQYF. The CDR3 DNA reads TGTGCCACCCGGGACAGGGGAATCGAGCAGTACTTC. The chain has TRBV6-5 and TRBJ2-7, with 10 bases identical to TRBD1. The V gene's germline CDR1 is MNHEY and CDR2 SVGAGI. This CDR3 has 12 amino acids. Unmatched junction bases numbered 6, after V lost 10 bases and J lost 6 bases.

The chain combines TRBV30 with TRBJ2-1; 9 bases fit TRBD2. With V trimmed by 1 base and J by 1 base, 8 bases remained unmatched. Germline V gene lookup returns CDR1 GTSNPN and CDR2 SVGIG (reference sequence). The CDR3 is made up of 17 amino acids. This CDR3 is CAWSEVGGRVSYNEQFF. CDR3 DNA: TGTGCCTGGAGTGAGGTCGGCGGGAGGGTTTCCTACAATGAGCAGTTCTTC.

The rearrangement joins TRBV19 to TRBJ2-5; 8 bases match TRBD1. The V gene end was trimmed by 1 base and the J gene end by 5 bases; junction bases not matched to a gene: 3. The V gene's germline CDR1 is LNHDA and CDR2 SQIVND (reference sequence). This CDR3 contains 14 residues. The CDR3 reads CASSIGQGTETQYF. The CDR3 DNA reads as TGTGCCAGTAGTATAGGACAGGGGACGGAGACCCAGTACTTC.

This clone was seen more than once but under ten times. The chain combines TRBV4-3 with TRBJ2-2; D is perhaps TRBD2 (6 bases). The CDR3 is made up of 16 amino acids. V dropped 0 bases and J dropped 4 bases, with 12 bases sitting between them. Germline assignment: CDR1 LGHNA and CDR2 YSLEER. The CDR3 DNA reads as TGCGCCAGCAGCCAAGATGTGGCTAGCGTCACCGGGGAGCTGTTTTTT. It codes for CASSQDVASVTGELFF.

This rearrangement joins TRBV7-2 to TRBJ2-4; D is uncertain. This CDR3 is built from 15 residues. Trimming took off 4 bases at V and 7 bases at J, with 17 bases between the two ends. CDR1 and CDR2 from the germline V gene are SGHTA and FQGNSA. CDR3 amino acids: CASSSPSPVRNIQYF. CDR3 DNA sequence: TGTGCCAGCAGCTCCCCGTCTCCGGTACGGAACATTCAGTACTTC.

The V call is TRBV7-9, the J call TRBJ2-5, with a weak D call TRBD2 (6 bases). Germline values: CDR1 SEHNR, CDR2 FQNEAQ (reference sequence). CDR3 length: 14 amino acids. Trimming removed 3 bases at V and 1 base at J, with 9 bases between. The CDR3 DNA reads TGTGCCAGCAGCTTCCGCGGGACCCAAGAGACCCAGTACTTC. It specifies CASSFRGTQETQYF. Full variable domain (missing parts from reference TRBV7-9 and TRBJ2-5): DTGVSQNPRHKITKRGQNVTFRCDPISEHNRLYWYRQTLGQGPEFLTYFQNEAQLEKSRLLSDRFSAERPKGSFSTLEIQRTEQGDSAMYLCASSFRGTQETQYFGPGTRLLVL.

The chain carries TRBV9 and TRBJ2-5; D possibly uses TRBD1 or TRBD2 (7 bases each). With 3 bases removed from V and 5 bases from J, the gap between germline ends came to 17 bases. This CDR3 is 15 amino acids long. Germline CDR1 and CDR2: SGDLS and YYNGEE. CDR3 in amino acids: CASSEATGRVETQYF. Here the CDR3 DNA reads TGTGCCAGCAGCGAAGCGACAGGGAGGGTCGAGACCCAGTACTTC.

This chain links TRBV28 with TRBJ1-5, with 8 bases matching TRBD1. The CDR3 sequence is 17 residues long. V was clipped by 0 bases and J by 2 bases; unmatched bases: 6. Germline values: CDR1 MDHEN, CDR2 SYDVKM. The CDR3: CASSLWSSGGGNQPQHF. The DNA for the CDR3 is TGTGCCAGCAGTTTATGGTCCTCAGGGGGCGGCAATCAGCCCCAGCATTTT.

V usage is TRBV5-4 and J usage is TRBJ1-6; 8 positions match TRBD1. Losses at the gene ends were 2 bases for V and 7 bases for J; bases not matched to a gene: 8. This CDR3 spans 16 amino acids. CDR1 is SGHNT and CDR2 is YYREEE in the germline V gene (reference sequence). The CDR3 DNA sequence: TGTGCCAGCAGCTTACTTCCAGGGGGCGCGAATTCACCCCTCCACTTT. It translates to CASSLLPGGANSPLHF.

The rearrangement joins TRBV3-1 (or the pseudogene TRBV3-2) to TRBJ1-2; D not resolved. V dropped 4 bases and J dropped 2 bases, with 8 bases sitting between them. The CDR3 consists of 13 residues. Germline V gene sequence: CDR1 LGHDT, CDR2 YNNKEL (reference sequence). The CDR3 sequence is CASSPQWNYGYTF. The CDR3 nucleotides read TGTGCCAGCAGCCCTCAGTGGAACTATGGCTACACCTTC.

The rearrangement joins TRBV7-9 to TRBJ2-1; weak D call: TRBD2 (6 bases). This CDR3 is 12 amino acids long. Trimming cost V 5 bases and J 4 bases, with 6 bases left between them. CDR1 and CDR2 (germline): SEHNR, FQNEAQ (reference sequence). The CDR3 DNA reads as TGTGCCAGCAGCCGGGAGTACAATGAGCAGTTCTTC. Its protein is CASSREYNEQFF.